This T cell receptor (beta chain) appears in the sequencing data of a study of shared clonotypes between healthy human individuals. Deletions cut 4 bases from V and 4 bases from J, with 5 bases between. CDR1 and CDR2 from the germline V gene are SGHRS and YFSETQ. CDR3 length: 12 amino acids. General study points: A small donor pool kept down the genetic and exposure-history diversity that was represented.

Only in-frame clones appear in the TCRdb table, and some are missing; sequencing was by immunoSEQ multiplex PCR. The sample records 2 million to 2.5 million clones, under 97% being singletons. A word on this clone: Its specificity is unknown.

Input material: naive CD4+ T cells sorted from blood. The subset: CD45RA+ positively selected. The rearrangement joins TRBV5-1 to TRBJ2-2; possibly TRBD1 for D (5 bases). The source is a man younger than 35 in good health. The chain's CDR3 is CASSQGTGELFF. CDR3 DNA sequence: TGCGCCAGCAGCCAGGGCACCGGGGAGCTGTTTTTT.